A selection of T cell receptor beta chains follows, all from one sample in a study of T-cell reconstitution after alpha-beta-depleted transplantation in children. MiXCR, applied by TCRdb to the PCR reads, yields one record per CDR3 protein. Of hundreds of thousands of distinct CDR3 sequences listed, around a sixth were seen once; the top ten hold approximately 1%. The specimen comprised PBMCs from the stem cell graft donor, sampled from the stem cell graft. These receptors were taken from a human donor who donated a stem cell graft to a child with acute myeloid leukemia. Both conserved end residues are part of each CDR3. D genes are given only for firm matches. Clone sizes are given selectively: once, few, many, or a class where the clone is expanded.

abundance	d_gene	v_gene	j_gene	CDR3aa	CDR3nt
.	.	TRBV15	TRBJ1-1	CATGEGRGTEAFF	TGTGCCACCGGCGAGGGCCGGGGCACTGAAGCTTTCTTT
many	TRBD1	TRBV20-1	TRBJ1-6	CSASAQGNSPLHF	TGCAGTGCTAGTGCACAGGGGAATTCACCCCTCCACTTT
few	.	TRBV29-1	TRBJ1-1	CSVEKGEGVYSEAFF	TGCAGCGTTGAAAAAGGAGAGGGGGTATACTCTGAAGCTTTCTTT
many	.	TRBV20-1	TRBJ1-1	CSANDPGAWNTEAFF	TGCAGTGCTAACGACCCGGGGGCATGGAACACTGAAGCTTTCTTT
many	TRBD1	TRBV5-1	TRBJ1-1	CASSYYRGRATEAFF	TGCGCCAGCAGCTATTACAGGGGAAGAGCCACTGAAGCTTTCTTT
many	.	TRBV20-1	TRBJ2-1	CSASGGPNEQFF	TGCAGTGCTAGCGGGGGCCCCAATGAGCAGTTCTTC
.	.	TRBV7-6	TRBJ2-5	CASSLADTTSGETQYF	TGTGCCAGCAGCTTGGCAGACACGACGAGTGGGGAGACCCAGTACTTC
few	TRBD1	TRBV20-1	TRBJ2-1	CSARRQGTGIYNEQFF	TGCAGTGCTAGAAGACAGGGGACAGGGATATACAATGAGCAGTTCTTC
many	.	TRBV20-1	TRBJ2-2	CSARLGFGTGELFF	TGCAGTGCTCGATTAGGGTTCGGCACCGGGGAGCTGTTTTTT
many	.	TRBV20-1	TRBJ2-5	CSAREPQGRTVETQYF	TGCAGTGCTAGAGAGCCCCAGGGGAGGACGGTGGAGACCCAGTACTTC
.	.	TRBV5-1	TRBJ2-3	CASSLGGHRTDTQYF	TGCGCCAGCAGCTTGGGAGGCCACCGCACAGATACGCAGTATTTT
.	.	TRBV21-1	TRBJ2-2	CASSTFRGLVGGVNTGELFF	TGTGCCAGCAGCACCTTCAGGGGACTAGTGGGGGGAGTGAACACCGGGGAGCTGTTTTTT
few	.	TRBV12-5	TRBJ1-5	CASGSSGYQPQHF	TGTGCTAGTGGTTCGTCAGGCTATCAGCCCCAGCATTTT
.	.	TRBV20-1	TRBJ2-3	CSARDGQGMVDTQYF	TGCAGTGCTAGAGATGGCCAGGGGATGGTGGATACGCAGTATTTT
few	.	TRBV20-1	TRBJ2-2	CSAHRPGVNTGELFF	TGCAGTGCCCACCGTCCAGGGGTAAACACCGGGGAGCTGTTTTTT
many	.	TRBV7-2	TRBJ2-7	CASSLNGNPYEQYF	TGTGCCAGCAGCTTAAACGGGAATCCCTACGAGCAGTACTTC
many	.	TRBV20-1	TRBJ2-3	CSARVNGADTQYF	TGCAGTGCTAGAGTTAATGGGGCAGATACGCAGTATTTT
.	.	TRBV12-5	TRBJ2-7	CASGLVPPMDSKTSYEQYF	TGTGCTAGTGGTTTGGTCCCTCCAATGGACAGTAAAACCTCCTACGAGCAGTACTTC
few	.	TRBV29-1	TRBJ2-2	CSVPDWTTPGELFF	TGCAGCGTTCCAGACTGGACCACACCGGGGGAGCTGTTTTTT
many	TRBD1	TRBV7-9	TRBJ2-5	CASSFPGQGDQETQYF	TGTGCCAGCAGCTTCCCGGGACAGGGGGACCAAGAGACCCAGTACTTC
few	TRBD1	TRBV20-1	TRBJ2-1	CSARVDRAGGYNEQFF	TGCAGTGCTAGAGTTGACAGGGCCGGTGGCTACAATGAGCAGTTCTTC
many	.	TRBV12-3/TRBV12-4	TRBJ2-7	CASTLGTSYEQYF	TGTGCCAGCACCCTTGGGACCTCCTACGAGCAGTACTTC
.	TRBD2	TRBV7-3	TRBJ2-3	CASSSGSGGALNTQYF	TGTGCCAGCAGCTCCGGGAGCGGGGGGGCCCTAAATACGCAGTATTTT
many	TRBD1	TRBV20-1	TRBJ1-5	CSATDPGQVSNQPQHF	TGCAGTGCCACCGACCCGGGACAGGTTAGCAATCAGCCCCAGCATTTT
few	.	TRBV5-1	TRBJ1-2	CAASDSHGYTF	TGCGCCGCGAGTGACAGTCATGGCTACACCTTC
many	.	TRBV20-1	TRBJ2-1	CSASEMDGSSYNEQFF	TGCAGTGCTAGCGAGATGGACGGCAGCTCCTACAATGAGCAGTTCTTC
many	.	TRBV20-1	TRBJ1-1	CSPDRGRNTEAFF	TGCAGCCCGGACCGAGGGCGGAACACTGAAGCTTTCTTT
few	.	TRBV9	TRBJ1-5	CASSVGSGTNQPQHF	TGTGCCAGCAGCGTAGGCTCAGGGACTAATCAGCCCCAGCATTTT
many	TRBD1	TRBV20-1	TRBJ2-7	CSARKGQIYEQYF	TGCAGTGCTAGAAAGGGACAGATCTACGAGCAGTACTTC
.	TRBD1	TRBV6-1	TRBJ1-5	CASSERGTVNQPQHF	TGTGCCAGCAGTGAGCGCGGGACAGTCAATCAGCCCCAGCATTTT
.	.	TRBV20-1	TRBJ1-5	CSASGHYSNQPQHF	TGCAGTGCTTCGGGCCACTATAGCAATCAGCCCCAGCATTTT
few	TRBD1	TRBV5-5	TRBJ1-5	CASSGTGRNQPQHF	TGTGCCAGCAGCGGGACAGGTCGCAATCAGCCCCAGCATTTT
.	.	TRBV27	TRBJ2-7	CASTAGTRDEQYF	TGTGCCAGCACCGCCGGGACGCGTGACGAGCAGTACTTC